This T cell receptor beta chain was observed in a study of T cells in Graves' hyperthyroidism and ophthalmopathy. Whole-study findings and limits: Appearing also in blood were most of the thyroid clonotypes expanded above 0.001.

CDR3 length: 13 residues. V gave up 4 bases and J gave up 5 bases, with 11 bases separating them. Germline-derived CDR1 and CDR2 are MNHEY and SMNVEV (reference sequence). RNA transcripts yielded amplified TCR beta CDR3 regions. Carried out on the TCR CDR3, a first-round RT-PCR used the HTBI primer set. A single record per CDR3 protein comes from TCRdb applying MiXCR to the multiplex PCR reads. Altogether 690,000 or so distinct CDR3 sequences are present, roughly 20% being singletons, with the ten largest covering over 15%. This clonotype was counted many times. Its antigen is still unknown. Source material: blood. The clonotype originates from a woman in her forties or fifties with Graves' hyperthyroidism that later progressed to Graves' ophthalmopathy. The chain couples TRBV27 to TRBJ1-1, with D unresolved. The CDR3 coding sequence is TGTGCCAGCAGTTCCCCTATCTTGACTGAAGCTTTCTTT. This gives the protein CASSSPILTEAFF.